This T cell receptor (beta chain) came from a study of blood T cells in healthy people across ages. It was with a sample-barcoded 5' primer and a J-beta primer mix that a second PCR of roughly 6 to 12 cycles was run. MiXCR, applied by TCRdb to the 5' RACE reads, yields one record per CDR3 protein. The sample records around 1,600,000 distinct CDR3 sequences, approximately 42% being singletons. In its sample, this clonotype was seen a few times. Its cognate antigen is unknown. Findings of the study overall: Researchers said unsorted PBMCs prevented a conclusive naive versus antigen-experienced comparison.

CDR3 length: 14 residues. CDR1 and CDR2 (germline): DFQATT, SNEGSKA (reference sequence). Trimming removed 6 bases from V and 3 bases from J; junction bases left unmatched: 10. The sequence came from a woman aged 18-35 years in good health. Sequencing input: blood. The gene calls are TRBV20-1 and TRBJ2-7; 8 bases agree with TRBD1. CDR3 region: CSALGGQGSYEQYF. The DNA of the CDR3 is TGCAGTGCCCTTGGCGGACAGGGCAGCTACGAGCAGTACTTC.